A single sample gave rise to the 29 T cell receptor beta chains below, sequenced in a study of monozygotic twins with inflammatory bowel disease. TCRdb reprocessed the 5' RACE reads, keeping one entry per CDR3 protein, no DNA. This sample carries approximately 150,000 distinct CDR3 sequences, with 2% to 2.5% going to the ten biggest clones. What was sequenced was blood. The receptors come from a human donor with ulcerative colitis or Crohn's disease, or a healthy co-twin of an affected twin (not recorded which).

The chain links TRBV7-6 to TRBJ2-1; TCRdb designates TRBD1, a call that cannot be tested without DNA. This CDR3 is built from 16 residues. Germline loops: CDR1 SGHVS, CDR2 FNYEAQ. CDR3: CASSPRDSGFYNEQFF.

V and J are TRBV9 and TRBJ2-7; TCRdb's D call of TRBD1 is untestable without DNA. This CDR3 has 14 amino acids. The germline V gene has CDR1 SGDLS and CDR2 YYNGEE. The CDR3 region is CASSAGDSSYEQYF.

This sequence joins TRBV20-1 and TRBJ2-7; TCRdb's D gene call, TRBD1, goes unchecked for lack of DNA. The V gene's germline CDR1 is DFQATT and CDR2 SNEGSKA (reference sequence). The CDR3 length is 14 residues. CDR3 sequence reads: CSALPGRGSYEQYF.

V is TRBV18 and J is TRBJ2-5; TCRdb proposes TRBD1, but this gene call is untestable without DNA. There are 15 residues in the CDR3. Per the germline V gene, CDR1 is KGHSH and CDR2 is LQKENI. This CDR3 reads CASSPRQGWQETQYF.

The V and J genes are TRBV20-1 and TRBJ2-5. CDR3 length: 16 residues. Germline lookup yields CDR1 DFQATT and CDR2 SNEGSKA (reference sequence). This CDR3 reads CSASRNPMSKQETQYF.

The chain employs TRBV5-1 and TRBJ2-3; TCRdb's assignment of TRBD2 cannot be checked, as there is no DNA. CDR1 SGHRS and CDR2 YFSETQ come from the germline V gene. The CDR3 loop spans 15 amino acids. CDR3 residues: CASSLGGAEIDTQYF.

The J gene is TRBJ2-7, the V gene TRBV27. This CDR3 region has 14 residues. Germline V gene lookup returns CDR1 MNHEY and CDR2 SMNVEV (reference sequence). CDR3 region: CASSFREHTYEQYF.

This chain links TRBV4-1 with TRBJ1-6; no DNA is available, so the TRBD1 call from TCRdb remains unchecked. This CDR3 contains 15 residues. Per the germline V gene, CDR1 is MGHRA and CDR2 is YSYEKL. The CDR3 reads CASSQGTGDNSPLHF.

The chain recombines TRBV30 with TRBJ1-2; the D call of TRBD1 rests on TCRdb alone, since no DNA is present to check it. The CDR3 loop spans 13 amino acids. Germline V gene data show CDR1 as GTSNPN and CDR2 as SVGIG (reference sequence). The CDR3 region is CAWSVQDGGGYTF.

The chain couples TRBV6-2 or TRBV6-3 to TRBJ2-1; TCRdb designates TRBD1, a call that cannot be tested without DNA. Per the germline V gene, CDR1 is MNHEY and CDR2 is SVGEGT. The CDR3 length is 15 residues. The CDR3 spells CASSYLDREVNEQFF.

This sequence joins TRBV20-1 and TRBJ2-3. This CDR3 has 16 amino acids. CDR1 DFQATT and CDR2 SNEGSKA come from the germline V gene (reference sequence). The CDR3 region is CSARPFFISSTDTQYF.

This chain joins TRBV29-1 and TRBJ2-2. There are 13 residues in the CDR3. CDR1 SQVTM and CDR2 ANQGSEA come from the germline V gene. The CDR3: CTHSDPNTGELFF.

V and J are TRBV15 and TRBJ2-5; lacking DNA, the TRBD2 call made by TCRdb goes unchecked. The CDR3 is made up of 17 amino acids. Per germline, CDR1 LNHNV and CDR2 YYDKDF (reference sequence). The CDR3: CATSRVGWSGGQETQYF.

The CDR3 spells CASSLSPWQGVNSYEQYF. This chain joins TRBV28 and TRBJ2-7; the TCRdb D gene call, TRBD1, has no DNA to confirm it. This CDR3 has 18 residues. In germline, CDR1 is MDHEN, CDR2 SYDVKM.

CDR3 sequence: CAIRGAWEQYF. The genes are TRBV10-3 and TRBJ2-7; there is no DNA to check the TCRdb D call of TRBD1. The CDR3 consists of 11 residues. Germline CDR1 reads ENHRY; CDR2 reads SYGVKD.

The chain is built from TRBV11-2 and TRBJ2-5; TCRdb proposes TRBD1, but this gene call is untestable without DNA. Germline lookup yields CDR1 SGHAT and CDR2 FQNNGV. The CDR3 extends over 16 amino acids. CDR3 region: CASSPRTDRGVETQYF. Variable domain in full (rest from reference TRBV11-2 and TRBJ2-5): EAGVAQSPRYKIIEKRQSVAFWCNPISGHATLYWYQQILGQGPKLLIQFQNNGVVDDSQLPKDRFSAERLKGVDSTLKIQPAKLEDSAVYLCASSPRTDRGVETQYFGPGTRLLVL.

CDR3 residues: CASRETGGTYEQYF. J is TRBJ2-7 and V is TRBV19; TCRdb names TRBD1, which stays unverified in the absence of DNA. The germline gives CDR1 LNHDA, CDR2 SQIVND (reference sequence). This CDR3 region has 14 residues.

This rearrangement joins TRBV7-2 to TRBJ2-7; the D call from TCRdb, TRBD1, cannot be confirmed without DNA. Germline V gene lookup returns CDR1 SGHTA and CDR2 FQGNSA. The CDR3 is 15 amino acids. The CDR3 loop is CASSGTSGRSYEQYF.

CDR3 region: CASTWGLAYEQYF. The gene calls are TRBV12-3 or TRBV12-4 and TRBJ2-7. The CDR3 totals 13 residues.

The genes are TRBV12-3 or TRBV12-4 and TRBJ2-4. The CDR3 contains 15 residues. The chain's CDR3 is CASSPRFVAKNIQYF.

CDR3 in amino acids: CASSELGIFDEQYF. The rearrangement uses TRBV25-1 and TRBJ2-7. The germline V gene has CDR1 MGHDK and CDR2 SYGVNS. This CDR3 comprises 14 residues.

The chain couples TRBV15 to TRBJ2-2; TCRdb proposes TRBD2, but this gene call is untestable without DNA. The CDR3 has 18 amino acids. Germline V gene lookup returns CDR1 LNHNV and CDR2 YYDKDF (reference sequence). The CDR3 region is CATSRGAEGSLNTGELFF.

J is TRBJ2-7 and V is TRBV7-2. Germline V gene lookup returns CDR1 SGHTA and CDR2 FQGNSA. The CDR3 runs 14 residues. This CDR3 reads CASSIGDSGYEQYF.

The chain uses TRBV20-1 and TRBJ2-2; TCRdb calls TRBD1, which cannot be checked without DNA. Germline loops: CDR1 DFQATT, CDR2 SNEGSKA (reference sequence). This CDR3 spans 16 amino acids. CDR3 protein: CSARDRTGGGTGELFF.

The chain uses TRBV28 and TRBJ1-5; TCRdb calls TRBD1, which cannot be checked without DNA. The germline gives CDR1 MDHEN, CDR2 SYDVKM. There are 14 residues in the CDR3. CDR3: CASQQGGVEQPQHF.

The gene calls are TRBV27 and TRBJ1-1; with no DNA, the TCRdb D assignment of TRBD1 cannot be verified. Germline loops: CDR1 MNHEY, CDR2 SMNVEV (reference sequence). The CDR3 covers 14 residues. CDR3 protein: CASSYRLGSREAFF.

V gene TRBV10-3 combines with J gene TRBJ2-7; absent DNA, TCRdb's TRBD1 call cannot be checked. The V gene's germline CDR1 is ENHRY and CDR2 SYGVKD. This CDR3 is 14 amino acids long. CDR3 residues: CAISAQGTSYEQYF.

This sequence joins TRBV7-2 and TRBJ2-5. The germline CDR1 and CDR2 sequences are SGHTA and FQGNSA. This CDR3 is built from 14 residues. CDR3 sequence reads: CASSLAHKQETQYF.

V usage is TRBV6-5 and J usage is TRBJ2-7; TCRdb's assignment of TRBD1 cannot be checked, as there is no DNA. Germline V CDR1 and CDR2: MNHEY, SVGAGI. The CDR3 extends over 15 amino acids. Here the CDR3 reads CASSYSGGGNYEQYF.